The T cell receptor (beta chain) under discussion was sequenced for a study of CD8+CD57+ T cells in acquired aplastic anemia. Whole-study context: Mean DNA quantity obtained from sorted CD4+ and CD8+ cells was 3 to 4 ug.

Profiling of TCR beta VDJ combinations and CDR3 sequences used genomic DNA as template. TCRdb passed the reads through MiXCR, listing each CDR3 protein once. The table has a few hundred thousand distinct CDR3 sequences, around 60% seen once; the top ten hold around 28%. This clonotype turned up a few times. Germline CDR1 and CDR2: SGDLS and YYNGEE. Trimming took 4 bases from V and 7 from J, leaving 21 bases between them. This CDR3 region has 15 residues. Sequencing used sorted CD4+, CD8+, or CD8+CD57+ T cells (not recorded which) from PBMCs. The TCR originated in a human donor in good health. This chain links TRBV9 with TRBJ2-7; perhaps TRBD2 as D (5 bases). In DNA, the CDR3 is TGTGCCAGCAGCTCCCCCGGGAATAATGCGAATGAGCAGTACTTC. Translated: CASSSPGNNANEQYF.